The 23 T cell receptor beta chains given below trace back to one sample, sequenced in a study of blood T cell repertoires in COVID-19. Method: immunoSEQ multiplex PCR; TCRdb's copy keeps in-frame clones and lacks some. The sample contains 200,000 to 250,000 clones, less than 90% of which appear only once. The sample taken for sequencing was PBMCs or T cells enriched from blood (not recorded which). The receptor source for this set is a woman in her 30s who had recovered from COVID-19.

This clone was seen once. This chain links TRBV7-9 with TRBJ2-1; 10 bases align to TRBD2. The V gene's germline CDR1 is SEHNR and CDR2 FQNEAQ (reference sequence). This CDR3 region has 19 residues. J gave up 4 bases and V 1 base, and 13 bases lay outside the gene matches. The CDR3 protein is CASSLVPTSGATQYNEQFF. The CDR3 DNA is TGTGCCAGCAGCTTAGTCCCCACTAGCGGGGCAACTCAATACAATGAGCAGTTCTTC.

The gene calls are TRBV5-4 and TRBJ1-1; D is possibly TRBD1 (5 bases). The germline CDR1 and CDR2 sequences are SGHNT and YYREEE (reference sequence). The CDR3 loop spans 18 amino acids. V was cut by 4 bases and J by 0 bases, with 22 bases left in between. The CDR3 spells CASSASPGDSLMNTEAFF. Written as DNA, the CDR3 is TGTGCCAGCAGCGCCTCCCCTGGTGACAGCCTAATGAACACTGAAGCTTTCTTT.

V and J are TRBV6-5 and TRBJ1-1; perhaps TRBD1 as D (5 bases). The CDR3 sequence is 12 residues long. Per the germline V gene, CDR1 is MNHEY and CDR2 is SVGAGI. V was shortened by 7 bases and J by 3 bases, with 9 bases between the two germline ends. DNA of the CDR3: TGTGCCAGCAACAGGCTGGACACTGAAGCTTTCTTT. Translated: CASNRLDTEAFF.

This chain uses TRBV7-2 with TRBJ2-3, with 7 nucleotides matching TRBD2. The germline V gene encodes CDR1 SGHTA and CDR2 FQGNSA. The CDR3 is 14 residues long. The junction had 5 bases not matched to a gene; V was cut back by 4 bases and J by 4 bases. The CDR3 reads CASSWGGGPDTQYF. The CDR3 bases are TGTGCCAGCAGCTGGGGGGGTGGCCCAGATACGCAGTATTTT.

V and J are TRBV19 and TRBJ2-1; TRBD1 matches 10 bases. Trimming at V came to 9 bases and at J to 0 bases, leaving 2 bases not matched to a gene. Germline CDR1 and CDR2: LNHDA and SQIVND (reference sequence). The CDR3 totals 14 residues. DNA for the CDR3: TGTGCCAGCAGGACAGGGGGCTCCTACAATGAGCAGTTCTTC. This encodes CASRTGGSYNEQFF.

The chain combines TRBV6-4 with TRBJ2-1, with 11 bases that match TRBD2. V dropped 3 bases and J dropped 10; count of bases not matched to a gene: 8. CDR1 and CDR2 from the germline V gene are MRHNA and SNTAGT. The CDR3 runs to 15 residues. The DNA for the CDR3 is TGTGCCAGCAGTGAGGAGCTAGCGGGGGGAGAAGAGCAGTTCTTC. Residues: CASSEELAGGEEQFF.

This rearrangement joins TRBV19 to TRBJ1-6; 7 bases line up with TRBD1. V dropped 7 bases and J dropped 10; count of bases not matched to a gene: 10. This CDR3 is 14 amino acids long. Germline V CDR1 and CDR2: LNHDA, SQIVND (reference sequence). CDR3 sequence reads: CASTPGQRRSPLHF. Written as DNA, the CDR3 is TGTGCCAGTACCCCGGGACAGAGACGGTCACCCCTCCACTTT.

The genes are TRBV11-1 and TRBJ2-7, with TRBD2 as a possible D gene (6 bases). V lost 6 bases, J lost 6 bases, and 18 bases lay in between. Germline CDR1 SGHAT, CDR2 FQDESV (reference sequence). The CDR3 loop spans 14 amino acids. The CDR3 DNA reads TGTGCCAGCAGGCCGGGACCGCAGCGGGCCGAGCAGTACTTC. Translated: CASRPGPQRAEQYF.

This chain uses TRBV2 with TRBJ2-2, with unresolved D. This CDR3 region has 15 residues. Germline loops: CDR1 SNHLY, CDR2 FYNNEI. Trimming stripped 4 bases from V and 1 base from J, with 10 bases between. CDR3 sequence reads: CASSVRGGNTGELFF. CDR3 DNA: TGTGCCAGCAGTGTCCGAGGTGGGAACACCGGGGAGCTGTTTTTT.

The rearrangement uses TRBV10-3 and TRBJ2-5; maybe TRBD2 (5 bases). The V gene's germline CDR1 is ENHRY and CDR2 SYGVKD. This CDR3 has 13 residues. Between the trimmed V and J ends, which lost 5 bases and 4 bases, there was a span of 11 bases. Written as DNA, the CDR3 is TGTGCCATCAGTTGGGAGCAAGGAGAGACCCAGTACTTC. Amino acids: CAISWEQGETQYF.

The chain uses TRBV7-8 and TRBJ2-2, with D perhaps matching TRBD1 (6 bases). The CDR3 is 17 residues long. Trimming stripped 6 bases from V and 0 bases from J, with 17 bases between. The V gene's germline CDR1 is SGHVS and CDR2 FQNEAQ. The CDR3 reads CASREGGRTANTGELFF. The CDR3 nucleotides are TGTGCCAGCAGGGAAGGGGGTCGGACAGCGAACACCGGGGAGCTGTTTTTT. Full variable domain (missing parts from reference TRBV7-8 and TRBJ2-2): GAGVSQSPRYKVAKRGQDVALRCDPISGHVSLFWYQQALGQGPEFLTYFQNEAQLDKSGLPSDRFFAERPEGSVSTLKIQRTQQEDSAVYLCASREGGRTANTGELFFGEGSRLTVL.

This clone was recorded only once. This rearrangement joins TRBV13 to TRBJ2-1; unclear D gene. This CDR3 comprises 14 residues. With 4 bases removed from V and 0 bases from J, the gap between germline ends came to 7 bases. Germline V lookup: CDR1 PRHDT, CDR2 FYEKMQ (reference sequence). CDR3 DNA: TGTGCCAGCAGCTGGCGCGGCTCCTACAATGAGCAGTTCTTC. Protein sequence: CASSWRGSYNEQFF.

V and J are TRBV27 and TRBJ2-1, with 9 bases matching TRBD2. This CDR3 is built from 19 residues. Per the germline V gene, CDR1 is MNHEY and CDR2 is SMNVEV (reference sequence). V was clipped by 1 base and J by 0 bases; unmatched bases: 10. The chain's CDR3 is CASSLYGGGAVSSYNEQFF. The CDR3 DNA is TGTGCCAGCAGTTTATATGGCGGGGGGGCCGTCAGCTCCTACAATGAGCAGTTCTTC.

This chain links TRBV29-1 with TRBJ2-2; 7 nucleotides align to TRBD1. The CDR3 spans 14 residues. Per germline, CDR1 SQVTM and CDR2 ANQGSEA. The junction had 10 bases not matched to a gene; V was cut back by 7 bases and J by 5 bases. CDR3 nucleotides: TGCAGCGCCCGTCAGGGGGACGGTACCGGGGAGCTGTTTTTT. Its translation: CSARQGDGTGELFF.

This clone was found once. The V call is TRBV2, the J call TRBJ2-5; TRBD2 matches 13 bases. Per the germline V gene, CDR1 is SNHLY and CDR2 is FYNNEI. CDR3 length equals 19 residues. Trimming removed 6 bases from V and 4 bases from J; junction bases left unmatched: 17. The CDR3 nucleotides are TGTGCCAGCAGACTTCCCGGGACTAGCGGGGTCACGCAGGGAGAGACCCAGTACTTC. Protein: CASRLPGTSGVTQGETQYF.

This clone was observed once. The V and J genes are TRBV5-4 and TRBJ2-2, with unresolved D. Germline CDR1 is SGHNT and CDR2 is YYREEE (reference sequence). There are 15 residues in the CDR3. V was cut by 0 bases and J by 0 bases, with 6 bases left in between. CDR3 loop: CASSLGNTNTGELFF. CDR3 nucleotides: TGTGCCAGCAGCTTGGGAAACACGAACACCGGGGAGCTGTTTTTT.

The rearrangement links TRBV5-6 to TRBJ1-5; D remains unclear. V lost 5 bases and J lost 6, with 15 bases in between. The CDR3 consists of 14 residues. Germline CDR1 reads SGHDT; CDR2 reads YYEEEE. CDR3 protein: CASSKVRGSQPQHF. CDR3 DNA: TGTGCCAGCAGTAAGGTGCGTGGGAGTCAGCCCCAGCATTTT. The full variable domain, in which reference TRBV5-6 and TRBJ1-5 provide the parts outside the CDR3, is DAGVTQSPTHLIKTRGQQVTLRCSPKSGHDTVSWYQQALGQGPQFIFQYYEEEERQRGNFPDRFSGHQFPNYSSELNVNALLLGDSALYLCASSKVRGSQPQHFGDGTRLSIL.

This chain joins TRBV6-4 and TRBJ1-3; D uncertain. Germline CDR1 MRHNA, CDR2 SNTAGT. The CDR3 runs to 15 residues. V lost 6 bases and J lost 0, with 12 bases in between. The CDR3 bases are TGTGCCAGCAGACCCAGAGGATTCTCTGGAAACACCATATATTTT. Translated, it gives CASRPRGFSGNTIYF.

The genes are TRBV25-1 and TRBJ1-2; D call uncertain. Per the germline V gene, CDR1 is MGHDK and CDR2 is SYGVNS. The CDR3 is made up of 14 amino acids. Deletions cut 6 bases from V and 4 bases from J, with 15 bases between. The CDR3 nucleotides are TGTGCCAGCAGCCCCGGAGGCATGATCTATGGCTACACCTTC. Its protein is CASSPGGMIYGYTF.

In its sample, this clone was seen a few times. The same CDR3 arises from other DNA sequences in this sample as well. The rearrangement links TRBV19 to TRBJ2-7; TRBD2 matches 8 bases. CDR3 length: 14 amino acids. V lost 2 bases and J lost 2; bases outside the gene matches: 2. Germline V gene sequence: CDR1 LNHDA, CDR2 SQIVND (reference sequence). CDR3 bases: TGTGCCAGTAGTATACCGGGACTAGCCTACGAGCAGTACTTC. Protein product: CASSIPGLAYEQYF.

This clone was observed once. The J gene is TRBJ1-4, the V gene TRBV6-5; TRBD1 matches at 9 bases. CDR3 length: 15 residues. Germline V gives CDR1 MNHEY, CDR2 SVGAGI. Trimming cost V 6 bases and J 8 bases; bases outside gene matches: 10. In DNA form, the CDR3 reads TGTGCCAGCAGCCGGACAGGGGACGGGAGGGAAAAACTGTTTTTT. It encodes CASSRTGDGREKLFF.

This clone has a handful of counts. CDR3 region: CASRGGEATNEKLFF. The CDR3 DNA sequence: TGCGCCAGCAGAGGGGGTGAGGCAACTAATGAAAAACTGTTTTTT. This sequence joins TRBV5-1 and TRBJ1-4, with a possible D match to TRBD1 (6 bases). Deletions cut 5 bases from V and 0 bases from J, with 11 bases between. This CDR3 contains 15 residues. Germline CDR1 is SGHRS and CDR2 is YFSETQ.

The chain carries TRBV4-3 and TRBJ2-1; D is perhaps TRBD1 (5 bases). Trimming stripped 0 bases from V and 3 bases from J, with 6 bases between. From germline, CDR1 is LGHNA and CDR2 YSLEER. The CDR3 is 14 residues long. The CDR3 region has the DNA TGCGCCAGCAGCCAAGATCAGGGCTACAATGAGCAGTTCTTC. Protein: CASSQDQGYNEQFF.